This TCR beta chain was sequenced for a study of Siglec-9 on CD8 T cells in melanoma. Notes on the study in general: Siglec-9 reportedly marks and regulates an effector memory CD8+ T-cell subset apparently accumulating in melanoma tumors.

Only a few counts were recorded for this clone. Its specificity is not known. Sequencing was performed with immunoSEQ multiplex PCR; in TCRdb, only in-frame clones are kept and a portion is missing. The sample records around 35,000 clones, about four fifths being singletons. This CDR3 is 14 amino acids long. The V gene's germline CDR1 is GTSNPN and CDR2 SVGIG (reference sequence). V shed 2 bases and J shed 4 bases, with 12 bases lying between them. The sequence was collected from a human donor in good health. The sample was Siglec-9- CD8+ T cells sorted from blood. V and J are TRBV30 and TRBJ1-5, with a tentative D call TRBD1 (5 bases). The CDR3 nucleotides read TGTGCCTGGAGTTCGGGGAGGGGAAATCAGCCCCAGCATTTT. Amino acids: CAWSSGRGNQPQHF.